This TCR beta chain derives from a study of T-cell reconstitution after alpha-beta-depleted transplantation in children. The TCRbeta library was prepared with unique molecular identifiers. TCRdb reanalysed the PCR reads using MiXCR and keeps one entry per CDR3 protein. Of approximately 230,000 distinct CDR3 sequences in the sample, 20% to 30% are singletons; the top ten hold roughly 2.6%. V was pared by 2 bases and J by 7 bases, with 9 bases of the junction left unmatched. The CDR3 totals 16 residues. This clonotype was recorded many times. This chain links TRBV12-3 or TRBV12-4 with TRBJ2-1, with 9 positions matching TRBD2. This TCR was recovered from a girl aged 2-15 years with Fanconi anemia, due to receive a stem cell transplant. Sequencing used PBMCs, obtained before TCRalphabeta/CD19-depleted stem cell transplant. Written as DNA, the CDR3 is TGTGCCAGCAGTTTAATCGCGGGAGGGCCTCTAAATGAGCAGTTCTTC. It codes for CASSLIAGGPLNEQFF.